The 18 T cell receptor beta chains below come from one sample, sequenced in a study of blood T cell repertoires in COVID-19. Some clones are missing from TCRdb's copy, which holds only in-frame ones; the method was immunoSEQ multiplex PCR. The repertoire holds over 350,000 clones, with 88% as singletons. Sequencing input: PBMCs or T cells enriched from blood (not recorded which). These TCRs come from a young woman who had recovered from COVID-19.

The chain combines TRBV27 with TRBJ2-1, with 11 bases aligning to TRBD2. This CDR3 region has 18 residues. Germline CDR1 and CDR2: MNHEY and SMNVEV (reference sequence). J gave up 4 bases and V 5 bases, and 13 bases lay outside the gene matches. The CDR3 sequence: CASSRTPLIAGGYNEQFF. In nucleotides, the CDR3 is TGTGCCAGCAGTCGAACCCCCCTCATAGCGGGGGGGTACAATGAGCAGTTCTTC.

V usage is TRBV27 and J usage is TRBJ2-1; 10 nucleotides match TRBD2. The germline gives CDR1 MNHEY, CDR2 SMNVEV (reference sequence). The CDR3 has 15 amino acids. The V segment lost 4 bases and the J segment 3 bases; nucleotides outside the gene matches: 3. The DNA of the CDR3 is TGTGCCAGCAGTTACACTAGCGGGGACTACAATGAGCAGTTCTTC. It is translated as CASSYTSGDYNEQFF.

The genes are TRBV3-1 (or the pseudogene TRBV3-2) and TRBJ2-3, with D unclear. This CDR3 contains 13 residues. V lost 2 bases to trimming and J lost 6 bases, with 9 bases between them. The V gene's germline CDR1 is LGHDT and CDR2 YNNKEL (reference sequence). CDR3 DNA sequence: TGTGCCAGCAGCCAAACCCTATCGGATACGCAGTATTTT. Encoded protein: CASSQTLSDTQYF.

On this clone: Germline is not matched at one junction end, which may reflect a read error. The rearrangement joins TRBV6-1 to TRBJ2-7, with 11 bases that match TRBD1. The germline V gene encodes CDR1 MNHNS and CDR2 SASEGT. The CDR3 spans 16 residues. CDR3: CASSERRGQGVYGQYF. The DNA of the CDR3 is TGTGCCAGCAGTGAGAGGAGGGGACAGGGGGTTTACGGGCAGTACTTC.

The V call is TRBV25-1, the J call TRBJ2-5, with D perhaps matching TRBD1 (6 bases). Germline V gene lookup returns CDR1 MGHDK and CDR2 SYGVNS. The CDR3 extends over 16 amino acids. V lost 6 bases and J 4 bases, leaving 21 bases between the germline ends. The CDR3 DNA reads TGTGCCAGCAGCCCTAAGGTGGGGGCAGGACGAGAGACCCAGTACTTC. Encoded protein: CASSPKVGAGRETQYF. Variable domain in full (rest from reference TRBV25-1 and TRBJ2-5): EADIYQTPRYLVIGTGKKITLECSQTMGHDKMYWYQQDPGMELHLIHYSYGVNSTEKGDLSSESTVSRIRTEHFPLTLESARPSHTSQYLCASSPKVGAGRETQYFGPGTRLLVL.

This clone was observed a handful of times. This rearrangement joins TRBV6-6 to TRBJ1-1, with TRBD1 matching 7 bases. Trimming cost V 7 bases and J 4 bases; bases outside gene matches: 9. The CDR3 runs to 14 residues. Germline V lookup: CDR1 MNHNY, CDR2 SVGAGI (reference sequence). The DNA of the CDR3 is TGTGCCAGCATCTTAGAACAGGGGAGCACTGAAGCTTTCTTT. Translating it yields CASILEQGSTEAFF.

This CDR3 is CASSYRYRQGNYGYTF. CDR3 bases: TGTGCCAGCAGTTACCGTTATCGTCAGGGTAACTATGGCTACACCTTC. The chain carries TRBV6-5 and TRBJ1-2, with a weak D call TRBD1 (5 bases). The CDR3 totals 16 residues. Trimming left V 2 bases short and J 1 base short, with 14 bases between. Looked up from germline, CDR1 is MNHEY and CDR2 is SVGAGI.

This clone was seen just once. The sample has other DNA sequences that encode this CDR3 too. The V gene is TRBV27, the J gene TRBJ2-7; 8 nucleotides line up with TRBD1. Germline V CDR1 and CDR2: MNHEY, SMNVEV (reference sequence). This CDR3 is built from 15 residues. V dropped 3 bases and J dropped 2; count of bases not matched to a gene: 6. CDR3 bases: TGTGCCAGCAGTTTTGGACAGGGAGTTACCTACGAGCAGTACTTC. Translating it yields CASSFGQGVTYEQYF.

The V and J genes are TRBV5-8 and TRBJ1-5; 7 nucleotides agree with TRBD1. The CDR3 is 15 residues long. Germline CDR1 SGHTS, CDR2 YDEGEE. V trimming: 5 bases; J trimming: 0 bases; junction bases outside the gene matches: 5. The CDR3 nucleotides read TGTGCCAGCAGACCCGGGACAGTTAGCAATCAGCCCCAGCATTTT. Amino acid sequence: CASRPGTVSNQPQHF.

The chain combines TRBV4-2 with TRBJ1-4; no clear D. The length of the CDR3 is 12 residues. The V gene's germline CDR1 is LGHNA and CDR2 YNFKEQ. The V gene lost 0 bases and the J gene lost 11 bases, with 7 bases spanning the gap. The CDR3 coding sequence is TGTGCCAGCAGCCAAGACGGAGTGAAACTGTTTTTT. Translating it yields CASSQDGVKLFF.

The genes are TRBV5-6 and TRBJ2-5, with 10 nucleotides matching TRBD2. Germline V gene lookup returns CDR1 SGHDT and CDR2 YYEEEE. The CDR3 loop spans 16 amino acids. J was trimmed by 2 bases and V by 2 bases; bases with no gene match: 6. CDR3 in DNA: TGTGCCAGCAGCTTAGGACTAGCGGCTATACAAGAGACCCAGTACTTC. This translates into CASSLGLAAIQETQYF. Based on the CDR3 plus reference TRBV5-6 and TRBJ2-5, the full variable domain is DAGVTQSPTHLIKTRGQQVTLRCSPKSGHDTVSWYQQALGQGPQFIFQYYEEEERQRGNFPDRFSGHQFPNYSSELNVNALLLGDSALYLCASSLGLAAIQETQYFGPGTRLLVL.

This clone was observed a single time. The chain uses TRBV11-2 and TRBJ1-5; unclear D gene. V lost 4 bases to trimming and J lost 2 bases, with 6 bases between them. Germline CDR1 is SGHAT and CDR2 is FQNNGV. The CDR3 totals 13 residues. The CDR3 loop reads CASSSGGNQPQHF. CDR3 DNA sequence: TGTGCCAGCAGCTCCGGTGGCAATCAGCCCCAGCATTTT.

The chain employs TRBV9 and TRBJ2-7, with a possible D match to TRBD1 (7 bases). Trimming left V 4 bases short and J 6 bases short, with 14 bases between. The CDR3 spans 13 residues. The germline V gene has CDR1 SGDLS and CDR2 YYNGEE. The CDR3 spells CASSPTRDSEQYF. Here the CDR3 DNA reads TGTGCCAGCAGCCCTACGCGGGACAGCGAGCAGTACTTC.

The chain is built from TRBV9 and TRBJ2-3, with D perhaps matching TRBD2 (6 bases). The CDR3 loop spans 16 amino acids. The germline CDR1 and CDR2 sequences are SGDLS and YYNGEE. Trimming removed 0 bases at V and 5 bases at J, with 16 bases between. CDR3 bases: TGTGCCAGCAGCGTAGCAGACAACGGGCGGGAAGATACGCAGTATTTT. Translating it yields CASSVADNGREDTQYF.

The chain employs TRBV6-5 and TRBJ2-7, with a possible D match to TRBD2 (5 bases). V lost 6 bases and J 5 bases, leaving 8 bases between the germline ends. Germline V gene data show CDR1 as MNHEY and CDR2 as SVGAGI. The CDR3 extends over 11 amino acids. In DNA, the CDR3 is TGTGCCAGCAGGAGGGTCCACGAGCAGTACTTC. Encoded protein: CASRRVHEQYF.

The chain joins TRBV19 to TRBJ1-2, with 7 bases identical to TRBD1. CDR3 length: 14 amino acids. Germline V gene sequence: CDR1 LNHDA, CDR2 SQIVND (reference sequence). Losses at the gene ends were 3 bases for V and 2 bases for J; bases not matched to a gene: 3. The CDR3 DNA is TGTGCCAGTAGTATTCCAGGGGGAAACTATGGCTACACCTTC. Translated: CASSIPGGNYGYTF.

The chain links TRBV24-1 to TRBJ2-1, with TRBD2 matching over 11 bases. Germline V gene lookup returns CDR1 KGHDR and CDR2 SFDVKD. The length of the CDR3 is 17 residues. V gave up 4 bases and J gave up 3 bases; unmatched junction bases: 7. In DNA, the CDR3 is TGTGCCACCAGTGACGCGGGACTAGCGGATATCTACAATGAGCAGTTCTTC. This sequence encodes CATSDAGLADIYNEQFF.

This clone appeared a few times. CDR3 sequence: CAWSEDRGFSYEQYF. The CDR3, as DNA: TGTGCCTGGAGTGAGGACAGGGGTTTCTCCTACGAGCAGTACTTC. This chain joins TRBV30 and TRBJ2-7, with 9 nucleotides matching TRBD1. This CDR3 is built from 15 residues. The V and J ends lost 1 base and 0 bases, in that order; junction bases with no gene match: 4. The germline V gene has CDR1 GTSNPN and CDR2 SVGIG (reference sequence).